This T cell receptor beta chain was obtained from a study of radiation and T cells in renal cell carcinoma. CDR1 is WSHSY, CDR2 SAAADI, per germline. This CDR3 is built from 13 residues. The ends were cut back, 6 bases at V and 0 bases at J, with 6 bases in the middle. About this clone: Its antigen is unidentified.

Study results and caveats: Top tumor clonotypes rose in blood 2 weeks post-radiation, then contracted.

Described time point: blood 2 weeks post-SBRT. Treatment denoted: 15 Gy SBRT to primary tumor, nephrectomy 4 weeks later. Using immunoSEQ multiplex PCR, the repertoire was profiled, and TCRdb retains in-frame clones only, with some absent. There are about 120,000 clones in the sample; 80% to 90% occur only once, and 1.9% lies in the top ten. The chain combines TRBV10-2 with TRBJ2-1; D unresolved. This clonotype was sampled from an older woman with renal cell carcinoma. The source material was blood, sampled from a patient whose treatment included radiotherapy and nephrectomy. In nucleotides, the CDR3 is TGCGCCAGCAGGGGGTCCTCCTACAATGAGCAGTTCTTC. Translation: CASRGSSYNEQFF.